This TCR beta chain was recovered during a study of control samples from healthy donors and cancer patients. There are 16 residues in the CDR3. The germline CDR1 and CDR2 sequences are MNHEY and SVGEGT. The V and J ends lost 4 bases and 4 bases respectively, with 20 bases between them. This table comes from immunoSEQ multiplex PCR, and its TCRdb copy is limited to in-frame clones, with some not included. The sample lists about 150,000 clones; around 94% were seen once. V is TRBV6-2 or TRBV6-3 and J is TRBJ2-7; weak D call: TRBD2 (6 bases). The sample taken for sequencing was blood. This receptor was obtained from a woman younger than 35 in good health. CDR3 region: CASSSAGTQAIYEQYF. CDR3 nucleotides: TGTGCCAGCAGTTCCGCCGGGACTCAAGCGATTTACGAGCAGTACTTC.